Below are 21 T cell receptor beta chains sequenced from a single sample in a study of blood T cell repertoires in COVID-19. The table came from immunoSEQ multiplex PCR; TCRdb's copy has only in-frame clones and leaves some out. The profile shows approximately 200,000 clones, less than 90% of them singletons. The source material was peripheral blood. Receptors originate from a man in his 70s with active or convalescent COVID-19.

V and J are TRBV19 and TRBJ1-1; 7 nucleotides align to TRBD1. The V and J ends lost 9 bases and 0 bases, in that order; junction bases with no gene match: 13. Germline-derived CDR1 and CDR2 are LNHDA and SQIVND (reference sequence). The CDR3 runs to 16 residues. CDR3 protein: CASSHRTGLMNTEAFF. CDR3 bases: TGTGCCAGCTCGCATAGGACAGGACTAATGAACACTGAAGCTTTCTTT.

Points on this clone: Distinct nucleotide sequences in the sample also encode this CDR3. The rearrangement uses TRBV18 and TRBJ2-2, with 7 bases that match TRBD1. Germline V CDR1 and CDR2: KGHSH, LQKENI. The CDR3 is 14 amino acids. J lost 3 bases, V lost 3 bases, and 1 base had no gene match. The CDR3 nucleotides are TGTGCCAGCTCACCGCAGGGGGACACCGGGGAGCTGTTTTTT. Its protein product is CASSPQGDTGELFF.

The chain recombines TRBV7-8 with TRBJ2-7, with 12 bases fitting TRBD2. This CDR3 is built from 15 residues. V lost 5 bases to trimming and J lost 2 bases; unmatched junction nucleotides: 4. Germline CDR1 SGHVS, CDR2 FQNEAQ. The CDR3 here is CASSPGLAGPYEQYF. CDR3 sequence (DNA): TGTGCCAGCAGCCCGGGACTAGCGGGTCCCTACGAGCAGTACTTC.

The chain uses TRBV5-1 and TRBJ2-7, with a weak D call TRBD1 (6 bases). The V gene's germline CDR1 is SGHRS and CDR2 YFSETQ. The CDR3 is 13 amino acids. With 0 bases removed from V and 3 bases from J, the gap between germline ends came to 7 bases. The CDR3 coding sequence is TGCGCCAGCAGCTTGGAACAGGGCTACGAGCAGTACTTC. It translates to CASSLEQGYEQYF.

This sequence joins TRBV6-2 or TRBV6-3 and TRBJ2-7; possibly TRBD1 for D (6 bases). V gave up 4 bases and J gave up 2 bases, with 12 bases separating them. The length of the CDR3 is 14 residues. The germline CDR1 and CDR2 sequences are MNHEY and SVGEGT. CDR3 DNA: TGTGCCAGCAGTTCCCCCGCAGGGGCCTACGAGCAGTACTTC. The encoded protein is CASSSPAGAYEQYF.

The DNA for the CDR3 is TGTGCCAGTAGTAGGGACAGAGATACGCAGTATTTT. Amino acid sequence: CASSRDRDTQYF. The chain has TRBV19 and TRBJ2-3; 7 bases map to TRBD1. The CDR3 length is 12 residues. The germline V gene encodes CDR1 LNHDA and CDR2 SQIVND (reference sequence). J was trimmed by 5 bases and V by 4 bases; bases with no gene match: 0.

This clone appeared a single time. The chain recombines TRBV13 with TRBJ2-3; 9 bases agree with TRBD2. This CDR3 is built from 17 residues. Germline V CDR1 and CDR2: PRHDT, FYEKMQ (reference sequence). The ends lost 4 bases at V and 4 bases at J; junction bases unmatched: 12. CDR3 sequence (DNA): TGTGCCAGCAGCTCGGAGGATCGCGGGGGGGCCTCAGATACGCAGTATTTT. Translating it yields CASSSEDRGGASDTQYF.

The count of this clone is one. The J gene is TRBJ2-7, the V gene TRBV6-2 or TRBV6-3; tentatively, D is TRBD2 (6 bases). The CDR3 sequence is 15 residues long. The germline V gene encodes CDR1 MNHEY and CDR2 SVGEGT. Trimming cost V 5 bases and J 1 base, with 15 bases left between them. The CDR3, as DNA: TGTGCCAGCAGTCGCCCCCGGGGGAGGTCCTACGAGCAGTACTTC. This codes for CASSRPRGRSYEQYF.

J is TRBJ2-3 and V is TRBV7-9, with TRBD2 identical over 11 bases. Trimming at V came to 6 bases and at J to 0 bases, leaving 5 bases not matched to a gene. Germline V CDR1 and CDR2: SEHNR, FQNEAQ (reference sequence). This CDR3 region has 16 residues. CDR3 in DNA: TGTGCCAGCAGTCCGGGACTAGCGGCCAGCACAGATACGCAGTATTTT. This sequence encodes CASSPGLAASTDTQYF. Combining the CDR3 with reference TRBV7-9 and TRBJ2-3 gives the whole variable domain DTGVSQNPRHKITKRGQNVTFRCDPISEHNRLYWYRQTLGQGPEFLTYFQNEAQLEKSRLLSDRFSAERPKGSFSTLEIQRTEQGDSAMYLCASSPGLAASTDTQYFGPGTRLTVL.

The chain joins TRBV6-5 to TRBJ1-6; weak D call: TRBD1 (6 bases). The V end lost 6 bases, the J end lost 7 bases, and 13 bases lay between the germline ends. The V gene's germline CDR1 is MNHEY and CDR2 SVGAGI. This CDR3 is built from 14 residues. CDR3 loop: CASRRTGINSPLHF. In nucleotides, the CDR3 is TGTGCCAGCAGGCGTACAGGGATAAATTCACCCCTCCACTTT.

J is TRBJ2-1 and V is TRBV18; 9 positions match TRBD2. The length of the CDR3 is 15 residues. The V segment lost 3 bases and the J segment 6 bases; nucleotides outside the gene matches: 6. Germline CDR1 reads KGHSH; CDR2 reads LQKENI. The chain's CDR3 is CASSPQGLASNEQFF. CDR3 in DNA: TGTGCCAGCTCACCCCAGGGACTAGCAAGCAATGAGCAGTTCTTC.

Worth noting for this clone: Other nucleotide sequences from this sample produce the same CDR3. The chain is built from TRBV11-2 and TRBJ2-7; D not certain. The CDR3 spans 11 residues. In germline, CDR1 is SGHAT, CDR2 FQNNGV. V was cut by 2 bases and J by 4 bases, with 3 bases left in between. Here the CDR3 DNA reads TGTGCCAGCAGCTTATTATACGAGCAGTACTTC. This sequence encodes CASSLLYEQYF.

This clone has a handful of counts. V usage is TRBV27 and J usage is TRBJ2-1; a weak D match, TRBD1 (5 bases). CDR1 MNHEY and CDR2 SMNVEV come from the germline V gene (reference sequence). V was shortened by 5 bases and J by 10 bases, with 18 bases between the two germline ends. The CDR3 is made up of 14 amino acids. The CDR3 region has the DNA TGTGCCAGCAGTCACCTTGCCAGGGCGTTAGAGCAGTTCTTC. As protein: CASSHLARALEQFF.

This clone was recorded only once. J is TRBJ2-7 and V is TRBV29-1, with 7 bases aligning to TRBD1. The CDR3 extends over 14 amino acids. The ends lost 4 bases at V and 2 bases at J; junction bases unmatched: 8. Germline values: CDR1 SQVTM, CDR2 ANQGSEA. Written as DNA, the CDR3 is TGCAGCGTTGTCCGGGACAGCAATACCTACGAGCAGTACTTC. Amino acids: CSVVRDSNTYEQYF.

CDR3 sequence reads: CASSLRAGNEQFF. CDR3 in DNA: TGTGCCAGCAGCTTAAGGGCGGGCAATGAGCAGTTCTTC. The chain couples TRBV7-2 to TRBJ2-1; possibly TRBD2 for D (5 bases). Germline V gives CDR1 SGHTA, CDR2 FQGNSA. There are 13 residues in the CDR3. V dropped 2 bases and J dropped 6 bases, with 8 bases sitting between them.

CDR3 nucleotide sequence: TGTGCCAGCACCCCGACAGCGCCGGGCTACACCTTC. Protein: CASTPTAPGYTF. The chain combines TRBV2 with TRBJ1-2; D is perhaps TRBD1 (5 bases). This CDR3 contains 12 residues. CDR1 and CDR2 (germline): SNHLY, FYNNEI. V lost 7 bases to trimming and J lost 8 bases, with 14 bases between them.

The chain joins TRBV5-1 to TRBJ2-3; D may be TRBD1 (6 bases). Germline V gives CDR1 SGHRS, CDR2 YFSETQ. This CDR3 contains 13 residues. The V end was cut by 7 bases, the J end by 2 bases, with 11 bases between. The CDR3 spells CASRGGDTDTQYF. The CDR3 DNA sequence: TGCGCCAGCCGAGGGGGAGACACAGATACGCAGTATTTT.

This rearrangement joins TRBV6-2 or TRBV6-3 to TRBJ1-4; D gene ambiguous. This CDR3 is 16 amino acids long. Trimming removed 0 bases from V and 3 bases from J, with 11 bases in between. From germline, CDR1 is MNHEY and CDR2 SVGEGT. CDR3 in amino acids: CASSYSRVPANEKLFF. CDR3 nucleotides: TGTGCCAGCAGTTACTCGAGGGTCCCGGCTAATGAAAAACTGTTTTTT.

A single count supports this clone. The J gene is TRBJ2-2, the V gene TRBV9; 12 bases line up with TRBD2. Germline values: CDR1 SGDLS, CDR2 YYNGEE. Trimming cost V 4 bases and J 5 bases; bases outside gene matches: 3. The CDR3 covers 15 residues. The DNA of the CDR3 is TGTGCCAGCAGCCTAACTAGCGGGAGGACCGGGGAGCTGTTTTTT. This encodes CASSLTSGRTGELFF.

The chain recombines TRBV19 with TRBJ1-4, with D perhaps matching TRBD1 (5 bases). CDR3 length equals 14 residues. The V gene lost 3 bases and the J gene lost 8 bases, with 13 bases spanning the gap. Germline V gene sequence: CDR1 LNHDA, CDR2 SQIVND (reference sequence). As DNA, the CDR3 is TGTGCCAGTAGTATCGGGACTATGGGAGAAAAACTGTTTTTT. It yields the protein CASSIGTMGEKLFF.

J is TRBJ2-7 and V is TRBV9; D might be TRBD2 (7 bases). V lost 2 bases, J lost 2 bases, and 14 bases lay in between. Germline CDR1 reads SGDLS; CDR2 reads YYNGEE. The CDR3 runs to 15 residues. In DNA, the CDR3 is TGTGCCAGCAGCGTGGAGGGGGAGGGTCCCTACGAGCAGTACTTC. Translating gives CASSVEGEGPYEQYF.